This TCR beta chain was sequenced in a study of control samples from healthy donors and cancer patients. Profiling relied on immunoSEQ multiplex PCR, and the TCRdb table lists in-frame clones only, not all of them. This sample has 100,000 or so clones, with roughly nine tenths found just once. Germline trimming cut 0 bases from V and 0 bases from J; bases unmatched to any gene: 1. CDR1 LGHNA and CDR2 YNFKEQ come from the germline V gene. The CDR3 covers 17 residues. V is TRBV4-2 and J is TRBJ2-3; 12 bases fit TRBD2. Sequencing was carried out using blood. The receptor was isolated from a woman between 45 and 65 years old in good health. CDR3 in amino acids: CASSQDLAGGSTDTQYF. The CDR3 DNA sequence: TGTGCCAGCAGCCAAGATCTAGCGGGGGGGAGCACAGATACGCAGTATTTT.